This T cell receptor (beta chain) was sequenced for a study of early T cells in non-severe SARS-CoV-2 infection. The wider study: Unsorted whole blood bulk RNA was sequenced, with unpaired chains.

V was pared by 5 bases and J by 7 bases, with 11 bases between. The CDR3 totals 12 residues. Study-level points and caveats: There was a bias toward anti-spike CD8 responses in VDJdb matching, which missed private and CD4 specificities.

Comments on this clonotype: The target antigen is unknown.

Tagging with unique molecular identifiers was applied to individual cDNA molecules. MiXCR, applied by TCRdb to the 5' RACE reads, yields one record per CDR3 protein. Of 100,000 to 150,000 distinct CDR3 sequences in the sample, about 16% were seen once. The chain employs TRBV12-3 or TRBV12-4 and TRBJ1-2; D gene uncertain. The receptor's source is an adult who was a healthcare worker with PCR-confirmed SARS-CoV-2 infection or an uninfected control (not recorded which). The sequenced sample consisted of whole blood. CDR3 amino acids: CASSPAGAGYTF. The CDR3 DNA sequence: TGTGCCAGCAGTCCCGCGGGAGCTGGCTACACCTTC.